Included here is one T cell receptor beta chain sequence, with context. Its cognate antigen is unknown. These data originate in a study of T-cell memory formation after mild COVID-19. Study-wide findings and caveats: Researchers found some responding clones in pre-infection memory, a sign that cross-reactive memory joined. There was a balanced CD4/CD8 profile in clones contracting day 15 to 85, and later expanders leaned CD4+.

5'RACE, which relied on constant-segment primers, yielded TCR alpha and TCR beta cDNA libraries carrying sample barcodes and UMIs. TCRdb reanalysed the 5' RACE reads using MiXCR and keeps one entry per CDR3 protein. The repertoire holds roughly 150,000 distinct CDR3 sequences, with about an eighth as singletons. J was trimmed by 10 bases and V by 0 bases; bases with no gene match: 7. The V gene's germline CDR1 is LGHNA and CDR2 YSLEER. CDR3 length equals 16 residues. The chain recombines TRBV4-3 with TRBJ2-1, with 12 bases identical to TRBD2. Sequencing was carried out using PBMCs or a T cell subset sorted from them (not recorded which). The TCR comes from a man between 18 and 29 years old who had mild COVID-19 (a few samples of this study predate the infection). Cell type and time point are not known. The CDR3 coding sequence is TGCGCCAGCAGCCAAGATTTAAGACTAGCGGGGGTCGAGCAGTTCTTC. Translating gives CASSQDLRLAGVEQFF.